Given below is one T cell receptor (beta chain) in context. The clone's antigen remains unknown. No quality values exist for individual bases; no much larger clone is one base distant. These data belong to a study of sequential checkpoint blockade in melanoma (dated by TCRdb to between 2017 and 2020). For the wider study: Patients were randomized 1:1 to first-line nivolumab followed by ipilimumab (arm A) or ipilimumab followed by nivolumab (arm B). Both trial sequences were followed by maintenance nivolumab. The paper's findings and limits, for the study overall: The model for predicting response that combines TCR metrics with mutation burden needs to be validated in larger, independent patient cohorts.

TCRbeta CDR3 regions were immunosequenced from genomic DNA with the immunoSEQ Assay. Before high-throughput sequencing, the genomic DNA was amplified using bias-controlled multiplex PCR. Processing in the source paper ran as follows. To quantify the absolute abundance of each unique TCRbeta CDR3 region, the sequences were collapsed and filtered. Clonality, defined as 1 minus Pielou's evenness, was calculated using only productive rearrangements. A previously published method was used to identify clones whose frequencies were significantly greater in on-treatment samples than in baseline samples. The clones in this table, taken by TCRdb from immuneACCESS, are in-frame only. Not every clone is retained; where verified, under half of the shortfall comes from an unresolved V gene, and the cause of the rest is unknown. The DNA gave D and trimming, while V, J and clone size come from that table. The sample table lists under 40,000 clones, approximately 91% of them with a count of one. Over 10% of the sample comes from the top ten.

The treatment or condition label here, explained by the study, means: randomized to nivolumab then ipilimumab (arm A) or the reverse (arm B). None of the trial patients had been given prior DNA-damaging chemotherapy. Live CD3+CD8+ cells negative for CD19 and CD56 were sorted from thawed PBMCs on a FACS Aria II flow cytometer. The samples were obtained from melanoma patients enrolled in CheckMate 064, an open-label, randomized phase II trial testing sequential checkpoint blockade. Peripheral blood mononuclear cells were collected by leukapheresis, purified with Ficoll-Paque, and frozen in human serum with roughly 10% DMSO. Purity of sorted blood CD3+CD8+ cells was verified at >98% immediately after sorting, followed by DNA extraction. Based on the germline V gene (reference sequence), the CDR1 and CDR2 sequences are SGHNT and YYREEE. Including cysteine and phenylalanine, the CDR3 has 16 amino acids. Kept here is only the CDR3 DNA, which spans 48 bases and is read in frame from base 1. The V and J ends are trimmed by 5 bases and 3 bases, leaving 17 bases between them.

The clonotype was recovered from a human donor with melanoma. This specimen was CD8+ T cells sorted from blood (inferred from file names), taken from a patient given nivolumab and ipilimumab in sequence. The rearranged segments are TRBV5-4 and TRBJ2-2, with TRBD2 tentatively as D gene (7 bases match). This receptor has the CDR3 CASSLPGGAYTGELFF. The sequenced DNA: TGTGCCAGCAGTCTCCCGGGGGGCGCTTACACCGGGGAGCTGTTTTTT. Reference TRBV5-4 and TRBJ2-2 genes cover what lies past the CDR3, so the full variable domain is ETGVTQSPTHLIKTRGQQVTLRCSSQSGHNTVSWYQQALGQGPQFIFQYYREEENGRGNFPPRFSGLQFPNYSSELNVNALELDDSALYLCASSLPGGAYTGELFFGEGSRLTVL.